These T cell receptor beta chains were read from a single sample in a study of blood T cell repertoires in COVID-19. TCRdb's copy holds only in-frame clones and misses some; the assay was immunoSEQ multiplex PCR. This sample yields 110,000 or so clones, of which 80% to 85% are seen a single time; less than 20% belongs to the top ten. Source material: peripheral blood. These receptors were obtained from an elderly woman with acute or convalescent COVID-19. Each CDR3 is given with its conserved first and last residue. The D gene is left open where the match is weak. Size tells how often a clone was seen (once, few, many) or the class of an expanded clone, and some rows leave it out.

v_call: TRBV29-1
clone_size: -
j_call: TRBJ1-2
d_call: TRBD1
cdr3_length: 14
cdr3_nt: TGCAGCGTTGAACACCCAGGGGGATCCTATGGCTACACCTTC
cdr3_aa: CSVEHPGGSYGYTF

v_call: TRBV9
clone_size: -
j_call: TRBJ2-1
d_call: TRBD2
cdr3_length: 15
cdr3_nt: TGTGCCAGCAGCGTAGAGGGCGGGAGGTTGCATGAGCAGTTCTTC
cdr3_aa: CASSVEGGRLHEQFF

v_call: TRBV27
clone_size: once
j_call: TRBJ1-5
d_call: TRBD1
cdr3_length: 13
cdr3_nt: TGTGCCAGTGGACAGGGGTTGGGTCAGCCCCAGCATTTT
cdr3_aa: CASGQGLGQPQHF

v_call: TRBV14
clone_size: -
j_call: TRBJ2-3
d_call: -
cdr3_length: 16
cdr3_nt: TGTGCCAGCAGGGACCCCGACAGGCCCAACACAGATACGCAGTATTTT
cdr3_aa: CASRDPDRPNTDTQYF

v_call: TRBV9
clone_size: -
j_call: TRBJ2-3
d_call: -
cdr3_length: 15
cdr3_nt: TGTGCCAGCAGCGTACTGGAGGGGCGCACAGATACGCAGTATTTT
cdr3_aa: CASSVLEGRTDTQYF

v_call: TRBV2
clone_size: once
j_call: TRBJ2-1
d_call: TRBD1
cdr3_length: 16
cdr3_nt: TGTGCCAGCAGTGAAGCAGGGGGGACAGGCAGGAATGAGCAGTTCTTC
cdr3_aa: CASSEAGGTGRNEQFF

v_call: TRBV7-9
clone_size: -
j_call: TRBJ2-1
d_call: -
cdr3_length: 11
cdr3_nt: TGTGCCAGCAGCCTGGCCAATGAGCAGTTCTTC
cdr3_aa: CASSLANEQFF

v_call: TRBV2
clone_size: -
j_call: TRBJ2-2
d_call: -
cdr3_length: 13
cdr3_nt: TGTGCCAGCAGCGAGGTCCCCACCGGGGAGCTGTTTTTT
cdr3_aa: CASSEVPTGELFF

v_call: TRBV18
clone_size: -
j_call: TRBJ2-3
d_call: TRBD2
cdr3_length: 15
cdr3_nt: TGTGCCAGCTCACCACTTAGCGGGGCCCGAGATACGCAGTATTTT
cdr3_aa: CASSPLSGARDTQYF

v_call: TRBV6-5
clone_size: -
j_call: TRBJ2-4
d_call: -
cdr3_length: 14
cdr3_nt: TGTGCCAGCAGTCTCCGGTACAGGGAAAACATTCAGTACTTC
cdr3_aa: CASSLRYRENIQYF

v_call: TRBV5-1
clone_size: -
j_call: TRBJ2-3
d_call: TRBD1
cdr3_length: 15
cdr3_nt: TGCGCCAGCAGCCACGACAGGGGGGACACAGATACGCAGTATTTT
cdr3_aa: CASSHDRGDTDTQYF

v_call: TRBV4-3
clone_size: few
j_call: TRBJ1-2
d_call: TRBD1
cdr3_length: 17
cdr3_nt: TGCGCCAGCAGCCAAGATCCAGATCAGGGGGCCGGGTATGGCTACACCTTC
cdr3_aa: CASSQDPDQGAGYGYTF

v_call: TRBV30
clone_size: -
j_call: TRBJ1-3
d_call: -
cdr3_length: 12
cdr3_nt: TGTGCCTGGGGGTCAGGTGCGAACACCATATATTTT
cdr3_aa: CAWGSGANTIYF

v_call: TRBV5-1
clone_size: -
j_call: TRBJ1-1
d_call: -
cdr3_length: 14
cdr3_nt: TGCGCCAGCAGCCCCGGAGGCATGAACACTGAAGCTTTCTTT
cdr3_aa: CASSPGGMNTEAFF

v_call: TRBV25-1
clone_size: -
j_call: TRBJ2-5
d_call: -
cdr3_length: 18
cdr3_nt: TGTGCCAGCAGTGAATATTCGTCGGGAGAAGCCGGGAGAAAGACCCAGTACTTC
cdr3_aa: CASSEYSSGEAGRKTQYF

v_call: TRBV19
clone_size: -
j_call: TRBJ1-3
d_call: -
cdr3_length: 15
cdr3_nt: TGTGCCAGTAGTTCGCAGGGACTTACTGGAAACACCATATATTTT
cdr3_aa: CASSSQGLTGNTIYF

v_call: TRBV10-1
clone_size: -
j_call: TRBJ2-1
d_call: TRBD2
cdr3_length: 16
cdr3_nt: TGCGCCAGCAGTCGACTAGCGGGAGCGGTCTACAATGAGCAGTTCTTC
cdr3_aa: CASSRLAGAVYNEQFF

v_call: TRBV7-6
clone_size: -
j_call: TRBJ2-2
d_call: TRBD2
cdr3_length: 16
cdr3_nt: TGTGCCAGCAGCTCCACCATGAGGCGGGAGTCCGGGGAGCTGTTTTTT
cdr3_aa: CASSSTMRRESGELFF

v_call: TRBV9
clone_size: -
j_call: TRBJ2-2
d_call: TRBD2
cdr3_length: 17
cdr3_nt: TGTGCCAGCAGCACTGACGTAGCGGGATCGAACACCGGGGAGCTGTTTTTT
cdr3_aa: CASSTDVAGSNTGELFF

v_call: TRBV29-1
clone_size: -
j_call: TRBJ2-2
d_call: -
cdr3_length: 11
cdr3_nt: TGCAGCGTTGAAGATCAGAGGGAGCTGTTTTTT
cdr3_aa: CSVEDQRELFF

v_call: TRBV5-4
clone_size: -
j_call: TRBJ2-5
d_call: TRBD2
cdr3_length: 17
cdr3_nt: TGTGCCAGCACCGGGGGGGAAGCGGGAGGGCCCTATGAGACCCAGTACTTC
cdr3_aa: CASTGGEAGGPYETQYF

v_call: TRBV2
clone_size: -
j_call: TRBJ1-2
d_call: -
cdr3_length: 13
cdr3_nt: TGTGCCAGCAGTGAACTGGGCCCCTATGGCTACACCTTC
cdr3_aa: CASSELGPYGYTF

v_call: TRBV18
clone_size: -
j_call: TRBJ2-5
d_call: TRBD1
cdr3_length: 14
cdr3_nt: TGTGCCAGCTCACCCCTTGACAGGGGCGAGACCCAGTACTTC
cdr3_aa: CASSPLDRGETQYF

v_call: TRBV28
clone_size: -
j_call: TRBJ1-2
d_call: -
cdr3_length: 14
cdr3_nt: TGTGCCAGCAGTTTATCGGGGGAGAGCTATGGCTACACCTTC
cdr3_aa: CASSLSGESYGYTF

v_call: TRBV7-9
clone_size: -
j_call: TRBJ2-1
d_call: -
cdr3_length: 13
cdr3_nt: TGTGCCAGCAGCTTACTAGCTGGGAATGAGCAGTTCTTC
cdr3_aa: CASSLLAGNEQFF

v_call: TRBV5-1
clone_size: -
j_call: TRBJ1-2
d_call: TRBD1
cdr3_length: 14
cdr3_nt: TGCGCCAGCAGCTTGGGGGACAGGAACTATGGCTACACCTTC
cdr3_aa: CASSLGDRNYGYTF

v_call: TRBV10-1
clone_size: -
j_call: TRBJ2-7
d_call: TRBD2
cdr3_length: 16
cdr3_nt: TGCGCCAGCAGTTCCTCGTTAGCGGGAGTAAACTACGAGCAGTACTTC
cdr3_aa: CASSSSLAGVNYEQYF

v_call: TRBV6-5
clone_size: -
j_call: TRBJ2-2
d_call: -
cdr3_length: 13
cdr3_nt: TGTGCCAGCAGGGCTAGCTCCACCGGGGAGCTGTTTTTT
cdr3_aa: CASRASSTGELFF

v_call: TRBV19
clone_size: -
j_call: TRBJ1-6
d_call: TRBD1
cdr3_length: 16
cdr3_nt: TGTGCCAGTTTTCTAGGGGGGGGACAGGGACAATCACCCCTCCACTTT
cdr3_aa: CASFLGGGQGQSPLHF

v_call: TRBV5-1
clone_size: -
j_call: TRBJ2-5
d_call: TRBD2
cdr3_length: 18
cdr3_nt: TGCGCCAGCAGCTTGAGACTAGCGGGAGGTTATCAACAAGAGACCCAGTACTTC
cdr3_aa: CASSLRLAGGYQQETQYF

v_call: TRBV9
clone_size: -
j_call: TRBJ2-1
d_call: TRBD2
cdr3_length: 16
cdr3_nt: TGTGCCAGCAGCGATGTTGCGGGAGGACTTGACAATGAGCAGTTCTTC
cdr3_aa: CASSDVAGGLDNEQFF

v_call: TRBV12-5
clone_size: once
j_call: TRBJ2-7
d_call: TRBD2
cdr3_length: 14
cdr3_nt: TGTGCTAGTGGTTTGGCGGGAGGGTTCTACGAGCAGTACTTC
cdr3_aa: CASGLAGGFYEQYF